This T cell receptor beta chain is from a study of response to subunit inactivated influenza vaccine. TCRdb reprocessed the RT-PCR reads with MiXCR, giving one entry per CDR3 protein. The table includes around 750,000 distinct CDR3 sequences, over 20% detected once. V lost 3 bases to trimming and J lost 2 bases, with 11 bases between them. The CDR3 sequence is 15 residues long. Germline assignment: CDR1 LGHDT and CDR2 YNNKEL (reference sequence). The sequencing here drew on PBMCs from blood, taken 4 to 6 days after vaccination. The chain employs TRBV3-1 and TRBJ1-5; D unclear. This TCR came from a man between 50 and 59 years old who received an inactivated influenza vaccine. The CDR3, as DNA: TGTGCCAGCAGCCAGGGGTCGGCGGGCAATCAGCCCCAGCATTTT. Amino acid sequence: CASSQGSAGNQPQHF. Filled out from reference TRBV3-1 and TRBJ1-5, the complete variable domain reads DTAVSQTPKYLVTQMGNDKSIKCEQNLGHDTMYWYKQDSKKFLKIMFSYNNKELIINETVPNRFSPKSPDKAHLNLHINSLELGDSAVYFCASSQGSAGNQPQHFGDGTRLSIL.